This T cell receptor (beta chain) originates from a study of T cells in Graves' hyperthyroidism and ophthalmopathy (dated by TCRdb to about 2019). About the investigation overall: Peripheral blood samples were taken at initial diagnosis, before any treatment was given. A discovery cohort of roughly 100 patients, roughly 40 with Graves' ophthalmopathy and approximately 57 with stable Graves' hyperthyroidism, was used to find distinguishing TCR V-J signatures. The 100 or so discovery patients were randomly split 7:3 into training and test sets. According to the paper, TCR Vbeta CDR3 sequencing was carried out on 135 peripheral blood samples, which came from about 45 ophthalmopathy, fewer than 80 hyperthyroidism and about 17 progressor patients. Following sampling, methimazole starting at 30 mg daily was given to hyperthyroidism patients, and high-dose intravenous methylprednisolone was given to ophthalmopathy patients. An independent validation cohort of about 20 hyperthyroidism patients and some 15 patients who later progressed to ophthalmopathy tested prospective prediction of ophthalmopathy. Thyroid tissue and blood T-cell repertoires from about six Graves' hyperthyroidism patients were also compared in the study. What the authors observed across the whole study: During validation, the model predicted progression to ophthalmopathy a median of roughly six months ahead of onset, with just under 71% sensitivity and about 75% specificity. Most expanded thyroid clonotypes (frequency above 0.001) were also detected in blood, a finding suggesting that blood repertoires may reflect thyroid immune responses. In cross-validation, a model built on a 13 V-J signature told ophthalmopathy apart from stable hyperthyroidism with 87.88% sensitivity and around 81% specificity, and in testing the same model reached 80%/75%. No statistical method was used to set the sample size in advance, and investigators knew the group allocation.

With regard to this clonotype: No cognate antigen has been identified for it. Base quality data are lacking; no much larger clone is found one base away.

The TCR beta CDR3 regions were amplified from the RNA transcripts. For the first round of RT-PCR on the TCR CDR3, the HTBI primer set was used together with the Qiagen OneStep RT-PCR kit. Libraries were constructed in a second round of multiplex PCR, after which size selection and purification were performed. The libraries were sequenced on an Illumina HiSeq2000 using paired-end 100 bp reads. As for how the authors treated the data: Raw data were processed with SOAPnuke, discarding reads with adapters, uncalled bases, mean Phred below 15, or no exact constant-primer or identifier match. High-quality paired reads were merged with COPE v1.2.5, and unique nucleotide sequences were defined as clonotypes. MiTCR v1.1 was used to align the clonotypes against IMGT TRBV, TRBD and TRBJ reference segments. The analysis was restricted to V-J combinations with a frequency above 0.0001, which together covered 98% to 99.2% of the repertoires. The TCS score was defined as the ratio of F50 (clonal expansion) to E x V (chaos), calculated using BLOSUM62-based TCRdist between CDR3 peptides within each V-J. Welch's t-statistics and random forest reduced roughly 530 V-J features to around 14, which were used in a naive Bayes classifier (R e1071). The public reads were quality trimmed at Q25 with fastp and then assembled into clones with MiXCR by TCRdb, keeping productive beta chains. Identical CDR3 proteins give one entry, which carries the most common genes and DNA. The V and J calls come from TCRdb's annotation, not from the publication. This sample holds about 380,000 distinct CDR3 sequences; approximately 17% were observed only once. The ten most abundant clones make up 40% to 45% of the sample.

Ophthalmopathy patients had moderately to severely active disease, Clinical Activity Score of at least 3, NOSPECS grade of at least 4, and duration under 3 months. The study excluded patients with uncontrolled infections, other autoimmune diseases, pregnancy or lactation. Clinical symptoms, serum thyroxine and TRAb, thyroid ultrasound, and orbital computed tomography formed the basis for the diagnoses. PBMCs were separated from roughly 9.6 ml of fresh peripheral blood using Ficoll-Paque density gradient centrifugation. Trizol reagent was used to extract total RNA, and RNA quality was then checked on an Agilent 2100 Bioanalyzer. The sequence was obtained from a man younger than 30 with Graves' ophthalmopathy. The sequenced sample was blood.

Here the CDR3 is given as CASGLNNSPLHF. The DNA is TGTGCCAGTGGACTAAATAATTCACCCCTCCACTTT. The sequence links TRBV6-2 or TRBV6-3 to TRBJ1-6; a confident D gene designation cannot be given. CDR1 MNHEY and CDR2 SVGEGT are derived from the germline V gene. V and J lose 9 bases and 5 bases, and a span of 8 bases separates them. Taken from cysteine to phenylalanine, the CDR3 has 12 residues. CDR3 DNA is the only sequence kept; it has 36 bases, read in frame from the first base.